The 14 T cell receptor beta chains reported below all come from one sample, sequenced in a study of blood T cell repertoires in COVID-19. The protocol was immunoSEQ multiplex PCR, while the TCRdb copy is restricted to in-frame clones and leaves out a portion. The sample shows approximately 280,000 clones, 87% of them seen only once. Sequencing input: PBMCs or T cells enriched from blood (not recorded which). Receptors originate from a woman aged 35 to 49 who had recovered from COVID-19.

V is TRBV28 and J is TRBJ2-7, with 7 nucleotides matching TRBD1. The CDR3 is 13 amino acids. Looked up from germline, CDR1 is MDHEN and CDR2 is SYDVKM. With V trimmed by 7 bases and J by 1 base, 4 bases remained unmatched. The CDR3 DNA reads TGTGCCAGCACCAAGGGACAGTCCTACGAGCAGTACTTC. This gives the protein CASTKGQSYEQYF.

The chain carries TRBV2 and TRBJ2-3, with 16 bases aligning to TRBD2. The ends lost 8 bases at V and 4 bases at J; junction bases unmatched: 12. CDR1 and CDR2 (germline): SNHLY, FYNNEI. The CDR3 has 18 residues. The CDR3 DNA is TGTGCCAGCGCTCCCGGGACTAGCGGGAGGGCCGGCCCAGATACGCAGTATTTT. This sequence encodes CASAPGTSGRAGPDTQYF.

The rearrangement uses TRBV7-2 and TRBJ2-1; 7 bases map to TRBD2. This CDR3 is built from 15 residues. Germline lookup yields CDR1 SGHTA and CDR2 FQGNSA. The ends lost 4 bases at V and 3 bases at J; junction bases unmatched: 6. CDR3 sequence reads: CASSSQGLVYNEQFF. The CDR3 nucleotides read TGTGCCAGCAGCTCCCAAGGACTAGTCTACAATGAGCAGTTCTTC.

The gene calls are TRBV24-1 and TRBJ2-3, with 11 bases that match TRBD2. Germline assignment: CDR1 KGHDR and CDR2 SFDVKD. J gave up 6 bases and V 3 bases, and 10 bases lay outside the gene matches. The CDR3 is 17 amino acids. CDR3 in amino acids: CATSDRELAGGPDTQYF. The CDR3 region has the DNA TGTGCCACCAGTGATCGGGAGCTAGCGGGAGGCCCCGATACGCAGTATTTT.

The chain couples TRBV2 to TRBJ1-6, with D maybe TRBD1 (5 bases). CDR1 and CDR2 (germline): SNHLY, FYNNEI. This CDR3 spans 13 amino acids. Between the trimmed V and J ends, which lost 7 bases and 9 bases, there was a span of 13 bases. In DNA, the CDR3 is TGTGCCAGCACGGGGGATTCGGGTTCACCCCTCCACTTT. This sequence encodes CASTGDSGSPLHF.

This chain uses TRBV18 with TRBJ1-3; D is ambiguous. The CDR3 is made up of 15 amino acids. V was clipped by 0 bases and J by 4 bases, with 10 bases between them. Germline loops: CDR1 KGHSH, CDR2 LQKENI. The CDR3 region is CASSPPNTIGNTIYF. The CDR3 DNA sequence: TGTGCCAGCTCACCACCGAACACGATCGGAAACACCATATATTTT.

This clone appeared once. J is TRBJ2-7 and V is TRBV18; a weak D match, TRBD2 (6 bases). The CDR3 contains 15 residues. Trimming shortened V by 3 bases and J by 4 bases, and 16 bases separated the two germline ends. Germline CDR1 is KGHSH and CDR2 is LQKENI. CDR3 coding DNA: TGTGCCAGCTCACCCGCGGGGAGCGGTATATACGAGCAGTACTTC. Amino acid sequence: CASSPAGSGIYEQYF.

Written as DNA, the CDR3 is TGTGCCAGCAGCTCCGGGAGGGGGAACGAGCAGTACTTC. It codes for CASSSGRGNEQYF. The J gene is TRBJ2-7, the V gene TRBV11-2; 8 nucleotides align to TRBD2. Unmatched junction bases numbered 4, after V lost 4 bases and J lost 5 bases. Germline values: CDR1 SGHAT, CDR2 FQNNGV. CDR3 size: 13 residues.

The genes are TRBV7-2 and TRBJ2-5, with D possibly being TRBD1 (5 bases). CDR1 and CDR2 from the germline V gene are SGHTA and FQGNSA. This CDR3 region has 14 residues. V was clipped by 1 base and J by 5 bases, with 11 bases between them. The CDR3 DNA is TGTGCCAGCAGCTTAGGCAGGGCGGACGAGACCCAGTACTTC. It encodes CASSLGRADETQYF.

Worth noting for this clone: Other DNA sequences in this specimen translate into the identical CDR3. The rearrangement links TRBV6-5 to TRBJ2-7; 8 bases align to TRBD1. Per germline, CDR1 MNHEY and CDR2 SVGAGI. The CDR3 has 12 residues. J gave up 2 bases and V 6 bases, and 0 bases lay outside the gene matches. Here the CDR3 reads CASRDRAYEQYF. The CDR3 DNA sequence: TGTGCCAGCAGGGACAGGGCCTACGAGCAGTACTTC.

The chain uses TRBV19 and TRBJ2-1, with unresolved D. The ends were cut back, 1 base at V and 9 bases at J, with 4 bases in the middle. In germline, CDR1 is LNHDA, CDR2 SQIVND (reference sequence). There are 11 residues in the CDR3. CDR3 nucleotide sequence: TGTGCCAGTAGTATAGGAGGTGAGCAGTTCTTC. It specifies CASSIGGEQFF.

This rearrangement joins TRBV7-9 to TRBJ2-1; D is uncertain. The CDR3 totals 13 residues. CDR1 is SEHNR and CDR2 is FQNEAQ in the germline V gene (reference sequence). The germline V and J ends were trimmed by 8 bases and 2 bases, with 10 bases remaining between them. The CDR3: CASSQKPYNEQFF. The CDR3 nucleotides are TGTGCCAGCTCTCAGAAACCCTACAATGAGCAGTTCTTC.

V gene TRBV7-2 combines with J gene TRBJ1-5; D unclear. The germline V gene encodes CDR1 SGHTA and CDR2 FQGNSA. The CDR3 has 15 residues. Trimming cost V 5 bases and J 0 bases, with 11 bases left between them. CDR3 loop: CASSTYAYSNQPQHF. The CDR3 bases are TGTGCCAGCAGCACCTACGCTTATAGCAATCAGCCCCAGCATTTT. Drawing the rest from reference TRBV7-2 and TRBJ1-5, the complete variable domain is GAGVSQSPSNKVTEKGKDVELRCDPISGHTALYWYRQSLGQGLEFLIYFQGNSAPDKSGLPSDRFSAERTGGSVSTLTIQRTQQEDSAVYLCASSTYAYSNQPQHFGDGTRLSIL.

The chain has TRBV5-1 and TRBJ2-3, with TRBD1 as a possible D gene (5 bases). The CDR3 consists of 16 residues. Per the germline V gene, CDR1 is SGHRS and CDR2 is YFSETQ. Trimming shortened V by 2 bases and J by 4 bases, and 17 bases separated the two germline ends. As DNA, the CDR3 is TGCGCCAGCAGCTTTAGTGGGGCCTACCGACCAGATACGCAGTATTTT. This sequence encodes CASSFSGAYRPDTQYF. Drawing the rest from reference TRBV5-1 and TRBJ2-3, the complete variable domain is KAGVTQTPRYLIKTRGQQVTLSCSPISGHRSVSWYQQTPGQGLQFLFEYFSETQRNKGNFPGRFSGRQFSNSRSEMNVSTLELGDSALYLCASSFSGAYRPDTQYFGPGTRLTVL.